This TCR beta chain originates from a study of PD-L1 blockade in urothelial cancer. Whole-study context: Atezolizumab at 1,200 mg intravenously every 3 weeks was started by patients at some point between 2014 and 2016. In terms of prior chemotherapy, patients had received 0 to 3 regimens. The study recovered a median of around 150,000 T cells per blood sample.

Synthetic TCR analog templates were added to each PCR reaction. Assay: immunoSEQ multiplex PCR; the TCRdb copy retains only in-frame clones and omits some. The sample carries about 38,000 clones, around 89% recorded once. Trimming took off 8 bases at V and 0 bases at J, with 4 bases between the two ends. CDR1 and CDR2 from the germline V gene are MDHEN and SYDVKM. The CDR3 runs to 12 residues. The TCR comes from a man in his sixties with urothelial cancer. The rearrangement uses TRBV28 and TRBJ2-2; D gene unclear. The sequenced sample was PBMCs, obtained around atezolizumab (anti-PD-L1) treatment. The CDR3 loop reads CASPTNTGELFF. The CDR3 region has the DNA TGTGCCAGCCCCACGAACACCGGGGAGCTGTTTTTT.